Reported below is one TCR beta chain. At one of its ends the junction is not consistent with the germline gene, which may arise from a read error. The data derive from a study of blood T cells in healthy people across ages. A second PCR, run for roughly 6 to 11 cycles, used a sample-barcoded 5' primer plus a J-beta primer mix. Via MiXCR, TCRdb re-called the 5' RACE reads, giving one row per CDR3 protein. The sample holds about 580,000 distinct CDR3 sequences; 40% to 50% are singletons and the top ten take roughly 25%. The CDR3 is made up of 17 amino acids. CDR1 MNHNY and CDR2 SVGAGI come from the germline V gene (reference sequence).

What was sequenced was blood. V usage is TRBV6-6 and J usage is TRBJ1-6, with 7 bases that match TRBD1. This receptor was taken from an older man in good health. Here the CDR3 DNA reads TGTGCCAACAGTTACTTCTCCCCAGGGGGGTCTCGTTCACCCCTCCACTTT. Translation: CANSYFSPGGSRSPLHF.